The 31 T cell receptor beta chains listed next were all sequenced from one sample in a study of T cell responses to AZD1222 COVID-19 vaccine. Some clones are missing from TCRdb's copy, which holds only in-frame ones; the method was immunoSEQ multiplex PCR. The table lists some 140,000 clones, about 85% of them singletons, with 3.1% in the top ten. This specimen consisted of peripheral blood, obtained on day 0 of AZD1222 vaccination. Source of these receptors: an adult in good health.

This chain joins TRBV29-1 and TRBJ1-1; maybe TRBD1 (5 bases). This CDR3 has 14 amino acids. The germline V and J ends were trimmed by 4 bases and 5 bases, with 17 bases remaining between them. Germline V gives CDR1 SQVTM, CDR2 ANQGSEA. The CDR3 DNA is TGCAGCGTTGGGGGGACTGGGGGTGTAACTGAAGCTTTCTTT. It codes for CSVGGTGGVTEAFF. The variable domain in full, completed from reference TRBV29-1 and TRBJ1-1, reads SAVISQKPSRDICQRGTSLTIQCQVDSQVTMMFWYRQQPGQSLTLIATANQGSEATYESGFVIDKFPISRPNLTFSTLTVSNMSPEDSSIYLCSVGGTGGVTEAFFGQGTRLTVV.

The CDR3 spells CASERGGSYNEQFF. CDR3 DNA: TGTGCCAGCGAGCGGGGGGGCTCCTACAATGAGCAGTTCTTC. The chain uses TRBV19 and TRBJ2-1; 10 positions match TRBD2. Germline V gene sequence: CDR1 LNHDA, CDR2 SQIVND (reference sequence). Trimming took 9 bases from V and 0 from J; bases not matched to a gene: 2. The CDR3 is 14 amino acids.

This clone was seen more than once but under ten times. The chain combines TRBV18 with TRBJ2-2, with D unclear. Germline V gene data show CDR1 as KGHSH and CDR2 as LQKENI. The CDR3 loop spans 14 amino acids. V was trimmed by 3 bases and J by 0 bases, leaving 5 bases between them. The CDR3 DNA is TGTGCCAGCTCACCCAGGACGAACACCGGGGAGCTGTTTTTT. It is translated as CASSPRTNTGELFF.

This clone was recorded only once. The rearrangement joins TRBV11-2 to TRBJ1-1; D may be TRBD1 (5 bases). The CDR3 sequence is 15 residues long. The V gene lost 2 bases and the J gene lost 0 bases, with 10 bases spanning the gap. Germline-derived CDR1 and CDR2 are SGHAT and FQNNGV. The CDR3 DNA follows: TGTGCCAGCAGCTTATTTGTCAGGGTGAACACTGAAGCTTTCTTT. Amino acids: CASSLFVRVNTEAFF.

This clone was seen only a few times. V usage is TRBV6-5 and J usage is TRBJ2-3; D possibly corresponds to TRBD1 (6 bases). V lost 10 bases and J 4 bases, leaving 15 bases between the germline ends. The germline V gene has CDR1 MNHEY and CDR2 SVGAGI. The length of the CDR3 is 13 residues. The CDR3 DNA is TGTGCCACCTCCCGACAGGTGTCAGATACGCAGTATTTT. This translates into CATSRQVSDTQYF.

V usage is TRBV2 and J usage is TRBJ1-4; D might be TRBD1 (6 bases). The CDR3 runs to 14 residues. Trimming shortened V by 6 bases and J by 4 bases, and 12 bases separated the two germline ends. Germline CDR1 and CDR2: SNHLY and FYNNEI. CDR3 in DNA: TGTGCCAGCAGCGGCAGGACAGTTAATGAAAAACTGTTTTTT. As protein: CASSGRTVNEKLFF. The full variable domain, completed using reference TRBV2 and TRBJ1-4, is EPEVTQTPSHQVTQMGQEVILRCVPISNHLYFYWYRQILGQKVEFLVSFYNNEISEKSEIFDDQFSVERPDGSNFTLKIRSTKLEDSAMYFCASSGRTVNEKLFFGSGTQLSVL.

The chain couples TRBV6-2 or TRBV6-3 to TRBJ2-1; TRBD1 agrees at 7 bases. The V segment lost 5 bases and the J segment 10 bases; nucleotides outside the gene matches: 8. CDR3 length equals 13 residues. Germline loops: CDR1 MNHEY, CDR2 SVGEGT. The CDR3 sequence: CASSPDPDREQFF. The DNA of the CDR3 is TGTGCCAGCAGTCCCGACCCGGACAGGGAGCAGTTCTTC.

The chain uses TRBV5-4 and TRBJ1-6; a weak D match, TRBD1 (6 bases). V dropped 0 bases and J dropped 9 bases, with 13 bases sitting between them. This CDR3 spans 15 amino acids. In germline, CDR1 is SGHNT, CDR2 YYREEE (reference sequence). CDR3 in DNA: TGTGCCAGCAGCTTGGCTGCAGGGGAGGGTTCACCCCTCCACTTT. It specifies CASSLAAGEGSPLHF.

The V and J genes are TRBV14 and TRBJ2-5, with D uncertain. The CDR3 totals 14 residues. The V gene lost 0 bases and the J gene lost 5 bases, with 10 bases spanning the gap. Germline CDR1 reads SGHDN; CDR2 reads FVKESK. The CDR3 coding sequence is TGTGCCAGCAGCCAAGATTCGGTTATGGAGACCCAGTACTTC. This encodes CASSQDSVMETQYF.

V usage is TRBV14 and J usage is TRBJ1-2; no clear D. Germline V CDR1 and CDR2: SGHDN, FVKESK. Trimming took 1 base from V and 7 from J, leaving 16 bases between them. The CDR3 has 15 residues. CDR3 amino acids: CASSQVTSWRSGYTF. In nucleotides, the CDR3 is TGTGCCAGCAGCCAAGTGACATCCTGGAGGTCTGGCTACACCTTC.

This clone has just a few counts. The chain uses TRBV11-2 and TRBJ2-7; TRBD2 is a possible D gene (5 bases). This CDR3 has 13 residues. Per germline, CDR1 SGHAT and CDR2 FQNNGV. Trimming shortened V by 5 bases and J by 1 base, and 9 bases separated the two germline ends. For the CDR3, the DNA is TGTGCCAGCAGCCCCGGACTGTCCTACGAGCAGTACTTC. Protein sequence: CASSPGLSYEQYF.

This chain uses TRBV5-1 with TRBJ1-1; D is unresolved. The CDR3 runs 16 residues. Trimming pared 0 bases from V and 1 base from J, leaving 13 bases between. Germline V gene data show CDR1 as SGHRS and CDR2 as YFSETQ. The CDR3 DNA reads as TGCGCCAGCAGCTTGGATTCGGCATCCCGGAACACTGAAGCTTTCTTT. Amino acids: CASSLDSASRNTEAFF. Drawing the rest from reference TRBV5-1 and TRBJ1-1, the complete variable domain is KAGVTQTPRYLIKTRGQQVTLSCSPISGHRSVSWYQQTPGQGLQFLFEYFSETQRNKGNFPGRFSGRQFSNSRSEMNVSTLELGDSALYLCASSLDSASRNTEAFFGQGTRLTVV.

The V and J genes are TRBV4-3 and TRBJ2-3; 7 bases match TRBD1. The ends lost 4 bases at V and 0 bases at J; junction bases unmatched: 13. This CDR3 region has 18 residues. Germline V gives CDR1 LGHNA, CDR2 YSLEER. CDR3 protein: CASSPYRDSGTSTDTQYF. In DNA, the CDR3 is TGCGCCAGCAGCCCTTATCGGGACAGTGGTACTAGCACAGATACGCAGTATTTT.

The CDR3 sequence is CASGQKRVETQYF. Here the CDR3 DNA reads TGTGCCAGCGGTCAGAAACGGGTAGAGACCCAGTACTTC. This chain connects TRBV2 to TRBJ2-5, with D hard to call. V lost 8 bases to trimming and J lost 4 bases, with 14 bases between them. Germline V gene lookup returns CDR1 SNHLY and CDR2 FYNNEI. The CDR3 consists of 13 residues.

The chain has TRBV6-1 and TRBJ2-1; D ambiguous. Germline V gene sequence: CDR1 MNHNS, CDR2 SASEGT. The V and J ends lost 2 bases and 4 bases respectively, with 12 bases between them. CDR3 length: 15 residues. CDR3: CASSELDSPYNEQFF. The CDR3 DNA reads TGTGCCAGCAGTGAACTAGATAGTCCTTACAATGAGCAGTTCTTC.

A single count supports this clone. This rearrangement joins TRBV4-2 to TRBJ1-2, with 8 bases fitting TRBD1. After removal of 4 bases from V and 4 bases from J, the junction contained 5 bases not matched to a gene. The CDR3 runs to 14 residues. The germline CDR1 and CDR2 sequences are LGHNA and YNFKEQ. The CDR3 DNA reads TGTGCCAGCAGCCCCAGGACAGGGCCCTATGGCTACACCTTC. Protein product: CASSPRTGPYGYTF.

The chain has TRBV9 and TRBJ2-1; D unclear. Trimming removed 0 bases from V and 6 bases from J, with 10 bases in between. Germline V gene data show CDR1 as SGDLS and CDR2 as YYNGEE. The CDR3 is made up of 14 amino acids. This CDR3 reads CASSVDGAGNEQFF. The CDR3 bases are TGTGCCAGCAGCGTAGATGGCGCCGGCAATGAGCAGTTCTTC.

This clone has just one count. CDR3 DNA sequence: TGTGCCAGCAGCTTAGAGATAGGGCAAAATTCACCCCTCCACTTT. This gives the protein CASSLEIGQNSPLHF. The chain uses TRBV7-9 and TRBJ1-6; D remains ambiguous. The germline V and J ends were trimmed by 1 base and 7 bases, with 11 bases remaining between them. From germline, CDR1 is SEHNR and CDR2 FQNEAQ (reference sequence). The length of the CDR3 is 15 residues.

The table lists this clone with a count of one. The chain links TRBV23-1 to TRBJ2-2; TRBD1 matches 8 bases. TRBV23-1 is noted as an ORF with a role that remains uncertain. After removal of 0 bases from V and 9 bases from J, the junction contained 15 bases not matched to a gene. The CDR3 covers 18 residues. In DNA form, the CDR3 reads TGCGCCAGCAGTCAATCGAGGGCGGGCAGGGGGCATTCCCGGGAGCTGTTTTTT. It translates to CASSQSRAGRGHSRELFF.

The chain carries TRBV9 and TRBJ2-3, with 7 bases identical to TRBD1. Per the germline V gene, CDR1 is SGDLS and CDR2 is YYNGEE. Trimming at V came to 4 bases and at J to 2 bases, leaving 7 bases not matched to a gene. The CDR3 sequence is 15 residues long. CDR3: CASSLGQTLTDTQYF. For the CDR3, the DNA is TGTGCCAGCAGCTTGGGACAGACCCTCACAGATACGCAGTATTTT.

The gene calls are TRBV6-5 and TRBJ1-2; D ambiguous. Per the germline V gene, CDR1 is MNHEY and CDR2 is SVGAGI. V was cut by 7 bases and J by 2 bases, with 14 bases left in between. The CDR3 spans 14 residues. The CDR3 DNA follows: TGTGCCAGCACCAAAGAGGAGATAAACTATGGCTACACCTTC. Amino acid sequence: CASTKEEINYGYTF.

The sample holds one count of this clone. This chain joins TRBV6-5 and TRBJ1-1; D is undetermined. The CDR3 runs to 14 residues. Trimming cost V 4 bases and J 2 bases, with 11 bases left between them. Per the germline V gene, CDR1 is MNHEY and CDR2 is SVGAGI. The CDR3 sequence: CASSFGSLNTEAFF. CDR3 coding DNA: TGTGCCAGCAGTTTCGGCAGCCTAAACACTGAAGCTTTCTTT.

The CDR3 is CAGRVRGTNEKLFF. For the CDR3, the DNA is TGCGCCGGACGTGTTAGGGGTACTAATGAAAAACTGTTTTTT. The chain employs TRBV10-1 and TRBJ1-4; a possible D gene is TRBD1 (5 bases). Trimming left V 11 bases short and J 2 bases short, with 15 bases between. The length of the CDR3 is 14 residues. Looked up from germline, CDR1 is WNHNN and CDR2 is SYGVQD (reference sequence).

The DNA for the CDR3 is TGTGCCAGCGCCGGGGGGCTGGAGACCCAGTACTTC. Its protein is CASAGGLETQYF. The rearrangement uses TRBV12-3 or TRBV12-4 and TRBJ2-5, with D perhaps TRBD2 (7 bases). The CDR3 has 12 residues. The ends were cut back, 8 bases at V and 5 bases at J, with 12 bases in the middle.

This CDR3 is CASSRTSNYGYTF. CDR3 nucleotide sequence: TGTGCCAGCAGCCGGACGTCTAACTATGGCTACACCTTC. This chain connects TRBV12-3 or TRBV12-4 to TRBJ1-2; no firm D call. The CDR3 is 13 residues long. Trimming took 6 bases from V and 0 from J, leaving 8 bases between them.

V and J are TRBV3-1 (or the pseudogene TRBV3-2) and TRBJ2-7; 9 nucleotides line up with TRBD2. The CDR3 has 17 amino acids. Looked up from germline, CDR1 is LGHDT and CDR2 is YNNKEL (reference sequence). Unmatched junction bases numbered 9, after V lost 3 bases and J lost 0 bases. The CDR3 coding sequence is TGTGCCAGCAGCCACATTAGCGGGGGCCTAAGCTCCTACGAGCAGTACTTC. Encoded protein: CASSHISGGLSSYEQYF.

This rearrangement joins TRBV7-2 to TRBJ1-1; tentatively, D is TRBD1 (6 bases). CDR3 size: 13 residues. V lost 10 bases and J lost 5, with 17 bases in between. Germline values: CDR1 SGHTA, CDR2 FQGNSA. The CDR3 DNA sequence: TGTGCCACCGGGAGGGGGTGGGGGACTGAAGCTTTCTTT. Protein product: CATGRGWGTEAFF.

J is TRBJ1-5 and V is TRBV6-6; 7 positions match TRBD1. CDR1 is MNHNY and CDR2 is SVGAGI in the germline V gene (reference sequence). Trimming took 7 bases from V and 3 from J; bases not matched to a gene: 9. The CDR3 length is 15 residues. The DNA of the CDR3 is TGTGCCAGCACGCGAATGACAGGGCCCAATCAGCCCCAGCATTTT. It translates to CASTRMTGPNQPQHF.

The rearrangement uses TRBV27 and TRBJ2-7; 12 bases fit TRBD1. CDR1 is MNHEY and CDR2 is SMNVEV in the germline V gene (reference sequence). With 5 bases clipped from V and 7 bases from J, the junction kept 12 bases outside the gene matches. There are 16 residues in the CDR3. This CDR3 reads CASSPPTGQGAREQYF. CDR3 in DNA: TGTGCCAGCAGTCCACCGACGGGACAGGGGGCGCGTGAGCAGTACTTC.

The chain recombines TRBV18 with TRBJ2-3, with 7 bases identical to TRBD1. There are 14 residues in the CDR3. In germline, CDR1 is KGHSH, CDR2 LQKENI. The trim removed 6 bases at V and 1 base at J, leaving 4 bases unmatched. CDR3 sequence (DNA): TGTGCCAGCTCTCACGGACAGGGCACAGATACGCAGTATTTT. Its translation: CASSHGQGTDTQYF.

The CDR3 nucleotides read TGTGCCAGCAGTCCGACTTCACTTCCGAGTGGAAACACCATATATTTT. Translated, it gives CASSPTSLPSGNTIYF. The chain has TRBV5-6 and TRBJ1-3; no reliable D call. CDR3 length: 16 amino acids. The germline V gene encodes CDR1 SGHDT and CDR2 YYEEEE. The V and J ends lost 5 bases and 3 bases respectively, with 18 bases between them.